The 26 T cell receptor beta chains given below trace back to one sample, sequenced in a study of siplizumab effects on memory and regulatory T cells. TCRdb's table, derived via immunoSEQ multiplex PCR, lists solely in-frame clones and lacks some. The sample contains 75,000 to 100,000 clones, roughly 94% of which appear only once. Sequenced material: non-Treg CD4+ T cells sorted from blood. The origin of the receptors is a human donor in good health.

The V gene is TRBV18, the J gene TRBJ1-2, with 7 bases matching TRBD1. V lost 3 bases to trimming and J lost 0 bases; unmatched junction nucleotides: 10. There are 17 residues in the CDR3. CDR1 and CDR2 from the germline V gene are KGHSH and LQKENI. The CDR3 here is CASSPLLGGGSNYGYTF. CDR3 nucleotides: TGTGCCAGCTCACCCTTACTTGGAGGGGGCTCTAACTATGGCTACACCTTC. The entire variable domain, with the rest obtained from reference TRBV18 and TRBJ1-2, is as follows: NAGVMQNPRHLVRRRGQEARLRCSPMKGHSHVYWYRQLPEEGLKFMVYLQKENIIDESGMPKERFSAEFPKEGPSILRIQQVVRGDSAAYFCASSPLLGGGSNYGYTFGSGTRLTVV.

The CDR3 here is CASSLESPGQGQETQYF. Written as DNA, the CDR3 is TGTGCCAGCAGCTTAGAAAGCCCGGGACAGGGCCAAGAGACCCAGTACTTC. The J gene is TRBJ2-5, the V gene TRBV7-8; 9 nucleotides line up with TRBD1. J was trimmed by 1 base and V by 1 base; bases with no gene match: 7. This CDR3 spans 17 amino acids. Germline V lookup: CDR1 SGHVS, CDR2 FQNEAQ.

The CDR3 sequence is CASRFSNTEAFF. The DNA for the CDR3 is TGTGCCAGCAGGTTCTCGAACACTGAAGCTTTCTTT. V usage is TRBV6-1 and J usage is TRBJ1-1; D gene ambiguous. V was clipped by 6 bases and J by 1 base, with 6 bases between them. The CDR3 covers 12 residues. CDR1 MNHNS and CDR2 SASEGT come from the germline V gene.

This sequence joins TRBV30 and TRBJ2-3, with 11 nucleotides matching TRBD2. The CDR3 extends over 15 amino acids. Trimming at V came to 3 bases and at J to 2 bases, leaving 4 bases not matched to a gene. Germline V lookup: CDR1 GTSNPN, CDR2 SVGIG (reference sequence). CDR3 in amino acids: CAWRRLAGPTDTQYF. Here the CDR3 DNA reads TGTGCCTGGAGAAGACTAGCGGGACCCACAGATACGCAGTATTTT.

This chain connects TRBV5-5 to TRBJ2-5; perhaps TRBD1 as D (5 bases). V was shortened by 3 bases and J by 5 bases, with 11 bases between the two germline ends. CDR1 SGHKS and CDR2 YYEKEE come from the germline V gene (reference sequence). This CDR3 spans 13 amino acids. CDR3 loop: CASSSGAGETQYF. The CDR3 nucleotides are TGTGCCAGCAGCTCAGGCGCAGGGGAGACCCAGTACTTC.

The chain recombines TRBV11-2 with TRBJ2-7, with D unclear. Trimming cost V 6 bases and J 6 bases, with 21 bases left between them. There are 15 residues in the CDR3. Germline V gene sequence: CDR1 SGHAT, CDR2 FQNNGV. The CDR3 spells CASRPTRPYDIEQYF. CDR3 in DNA: TGTGCCAGCAGACCCACCCGGCCCTATGACATCGAGCAGTACTTC.

The genes are TRBV9 and TRBJ2-2; the D is unclear. Germline V gives CDR1 SGDLS, CDR2 YYNGEE. V was pared by 1 base and J by 6 bases, with 7 bases between. The CDR3 runs 13 residues. This CDR3 reads CASSVFMAGELFF. The DNA for the CDR3 is TGTGCCAGCAGCGTATTTATGGCCGGGGAGCTGTTTTTT. The full variable domain, its missing parts supplied by reference TRBV9 and TRBJ2-2, is DSGVTQTPKHLITATGQRVTLRCSPRSGDLSVYWYQQSLDQGLQFLIQYYNGEERAKGNILERFSAQQFPDLHSELNLSSLELGDSALYFCASSVFMAGELFFGEGSRLTVL.

J is TRBJ1-3 and V is TRBV30; D gene uncertain. Germline-derived CDR1 and CDR2 are GTSNPN and SVGIG (reference sequence). CDR3 size: 14 residues. V was pared by 5 bases and J by 0 bases, with 11 bases between. In nucleotides, the CDR3 is TGTGCCTGGGTCACAGCCAGCTCTGGAAACACCATATATTTT. As protein: CAWVTASSGNTIYF.

The table lists this clone with a count of one. The V and J genes are TRBV6-5 and TRBJ1-2; TRBD1 matches at 8 bases. V shed 0 bases, J shed 2 bases, and the junction held 5 bases outside the gene matches. This CDR3 contains 16 residues. The V gene's germline CDR1 is MNHEY and CDR2 SVGAGI. This CDR3 reads CASSYSTGVVNYGYTF. In nucleotides, the CDR3 is TGTGCCAGCAGTTACTCGACAGGGGTTGTCAACTATGGCTACACCTTC.

The gene calls are TRBV14 and TRBJ2-3; 13 nucleotides align to TRBD2. The V gene end was trimmed by 1 base and the J gene end by 7 bases; junction bases not matched to a gene: 11. This CDR3 is 18 amino acids long. The germline CDR1 and CDR2 sequences are SGHDN and FVKESK. CDR3 loop: CASSQVRRLAGGGNTQYF. The CDR3 nucleotides are TGTGCCAGCAGCCAAGTTAGGAGACTAGCGGGAGGAGGGAATACGCAGTATTTT.

The chain recombines TRBV7-8 with TRBJ1-6; TRBD1 is a possible D gene (5 bases). Germline V gene data show CDR1 as SGHVS and CDR2 as FQNEAQ. V shed 2 bases and J shed 8 bases, with 13 bases lying between them. CDR3 length: 15 amino acids. As DNA, the CDR3 is TGTGCCAGCAGCTTACGGGGCAGAAGGGATTCACCCCTCCACTTT. Translating gives CASSLRGRRDSPLHF.

The chain combines TRBV9 with TRBJ1-6; TRBD1 might be the D (6 bases). Trimming shortened V by 0 bases and J by 6 bases, and 16 bases separated the two germline ends. CDR3 length equals 17 residues. Looked up from germline, CDR1 is SGDLS and CDR2 is YYNGEE. CDR3 in amino acids: CASSVGHRERSNSPLHF. The CDR3 nucleotides read TGTGCCAGCAGCGTAGGGCACAGGGAGAGGAGTAATTCACCCCTCCACTTT.

The chain is built from TRBV6-1 and TRBJ2-7; TRBD2 agrees at 11 bases. CDR1 and CDR2 from the germline V gene are MNHNS and SASEGT. Trimming at V came to 6 bases and at J to 6 bases, leaving 7 bases not matched to a gene. The CDR3 spans 14 residues. DNA for the CDR3: TGTGCCAGCAGCCTACTAGCGGGAGCGTTCGAGCAGTACTTC. As protein: CASSLLAGAFEQYF.

The chain carries TRBV5-6 and TRBJ1-2; 7 bases fit TRBD1. V shed 4 bases and J 7 bases; nucleotides not matched to a gene: 4. CDR1 SGHDT and CDR2 YYEEEE come from the germline V gene. This CDR3 has 12 residues. CDR3: CASSRDRAGYTF. Here the CDR3 DNA reads TGTGCCAGCAGCAGAGACAGGGCTGGCTACACCTTC. Looking up the rest from reference TRBV5-6 and TRBJ1-2 gives the full variable domain: DAGVTQSPTHLIKTRGQQVTLRCSPKSGHDTVSWYQQALGQGPQFIFQYYEEEERQRGNFPDRFSGHQFPNYSSELNVNALLLGDSALYLCASSRDRAGYTFGSGTRLTVV.

The V and J genes are TRBV5-4 and TRBJ2-5; a weak D match, TRBD1 (5 bases). The CDR3 extends over 15 amino acids. Germline V CDR1 and CDR2: SGHNT, YYREEE (reference sequence). V was shortened by 4 bases and J by 5 bases, with 18 bases between the two germline ends. CDR3 residues: CASSALPDIGETQYF. The CDR3 DNA reads as TGTGCCAGCAGCGCCCTTCCGGACATTGGGGAGACCCAGTACTTC.

This clone came up a few times. The chain has TRBV5-1 and TRBJ1-6; possibly TRBD1 for D (5 bases). The V gene lost 4 bases and the J gene lost 7 bases, with 18 bases spanning the gap. This CDR3 spans 16 amino acids. Germline CDR1 is SGHRS and CDR2 is YFSETQ. The CDR3 DNA reads TGCGCCAGCAGCCCCTTTACAGGACTGACCAATTCACCCCTCCACTTT. Translating gives CASSPFTGLTNSPLHF.

J is TRBJ2-7 and V is TRBV4-3, with D unclear. The V end was cut by 0 bases, the J end by 3 bases, with 12 bases between. CDR1 is LGHNA, CDR2 YSLEER, per germline. CDR3 length: 15 residues. CDR3 loop: CASSQEGDGYYEQYF. CDR3 bases: TGCGCCAGCAGCCAAGAAGGAGACGGGTACTACGAGCAGTACTTC.

The chain joins TRBV15 to TRBJ1-5, with D possibly TRBD1 on 5 matching bases. V was pared by 0 bases and J by 0 bases, with 15 bases between. Germline-derived CDR1 and CDR2 are LNHNV and YYDKDF (reference sequence). The CDR3 is 18 residues long. Written as DNA, the CDR3 is TGTGCCACCAGCAGAGATAGAGGAGGGGAGTATAGCAATCAGCCCCAGCATTTT. Translation gives CATSRDRGGEYSNQPQHF. Full variable domain (remainder filled in from reference TRBV15 and TRBJ1-5): DAMVIQNPRYQVTQFGKPVTLSCSQTLNHNVMYWYQQKSSQAPKLLFHYYDKDFNNEADTPDNFQSRRPNTSFCFLDIRSPGLGDTAMYLCATSRDRGGEYSNQPQHFGDGTRLSIL.

The rearrangement joins TRBV30 to TRBJ1-6; no clear D gene. Trimming stripped 2 bases from V and 7 bases from J, with 15 bases between. CDR3 length: 15 residues. CDR1 is GTSNPN and CDR2 is SVGIG in the germline V gene (reference sequence). The chain's CDR3 is CAWSFSGSRNSPLHF. CDR3 nucleotides: TGTGCCTGGAGTTTCTCTGGGAGTCGGAATTCACCCCTCCACTTT.

This chain connects TRBV15 to TRBJ1-2; D is unclear. V gave up 0 bases and J gave up 6 bases, with 11 bases separating them. The CDR3 runs 14 residues. CDR1 is LNHNV, CDR2 YYDKDF, per germline (reference sequence). The CDR3 reads CATSREGQINGYTF. CDR3 DNA: TGTGCCACCAGCAGAGAAGGGCAGATTAATGGCTACACCTTC.

This clone is a singleton in its sample. The chain links TRBV27 to TRBJ1-1; TRBD1 agrees at 11 bases. Looked up from germline, CDR1 is MNHEY and CDR2 is SMNVEV (reference sequence). CDR3 size: 16 residues. Trimming at V came to 4 bases and at J to 4 bases, leaving 8 bases not matched to a gene. The CDR3 loop reads CASSYVKGQGVTEAFF. Written as DNA, the CDR3 is TGTGCCAGCAGTTACGTTAAGGGACAGGGGGTCACTGAAGCTTTCTTT.

This chain joins TRBV5-4 and TRBJ2-5; 7 bases agree with TRBD1. The germline V gene encodes CDR1 SGHNT and CDR2 YYREEE (reference sequence). The V and J ends lost 5 bases and 3 bases, in that order; junction bases with no gene match: 7. CDR3 length: 14 amino acids. CDR3 region: CASSFRDSEETQYF. In nucleotides, the CDR3 is TGTGCCAGCAGTTTCCGGGACAGCGAAGAGACCCAGTACTTC.

The rearrangement uses TRBV19 and TRBJ1-1, with 10 bases lining up with TRBD1. The germline V gene has CDR1 LNHDA and CDR2 SQIVND (reference sequence). This CDR3 is built from 15 residues. J was trimmed by 5 bases and V by 10 bases; bases with no gene match: 13. CDR3 region: CATGETGGFFTEAFF. The DNA of the CDR3 is TGTGCCACGGGTGAGACAGGGGGCTTTTTTACTGAAGCTTTCTTT.

V is TRBV5-4 and J is TRBJ1-5; D possibly corresponds to TRBD1 (5 bases). The V gene lost 0 bases and the J gene lost 5 bases, with 9 bases spanning the gap. Germline V lookup: CDR1 SGHNT, CDR2 YYREEE (reference sequence). This CDR3 contains 14 residues. CDR3 amino acids: CASSLGGGDQPQHF. In DNA, the CDR3 is TGTGCCAGCAGCTTGGGGGGAGGGGATCAGCCCCAGCATTTT.

V is TRBV7-8 and J is TRBJ2-3; TRBD1 might be the D (6 bases). V lost 3 bases and J 6 bases, leaving 13 bases between the germline ends. The CDR3 runs 14 residues. The germline CDR1 and CDR2 sequences are SGHVS and FQNEAQ. Here the CDR3 reads CASSFGTGLDTQYF. The CDR3 region has the DNA TGTGCCAGCAGCTTCGGAACAGGGCTCGATACGCAGTATTTT.

V gene TRBV7-2 combines with J gene TRBJ2-1, with 9 positions matching TRBD2. Per the germline V gene, CDR1 is SGHTA and CDR2 is FQGNSA. The junction had 7 bases not matched to a gene; V was cut back by 2 bases and J by 8 bases. The CDR3 consists of 15 residues. The DNA for the CDR3 is TGTGCCAGCAGCTTAATGGCGGGGGGGGTATATGAGCAGTTCTTC. Its translation: CASSLMAGGVYEQFF.